The clone carrying this TCR beta chain was recorded once. No antigen is known for it. A second PCR of about 7 to 11 cycles used a sample-barcoded 5' primer and a J-beta primer mix. TCRdb independently ran MiXCR on the 5' RACE reads; one entry per CDR3 protein. The sample has approximately 810,000 distinct CDR3 sequences; about 30% are singletons. The CDR3 is made up of 17 amino acids. Trimming cost V 2 bases and J 16 bases, with 30 bases left between them. Germline values: CDR1 SGHVS, CDR2 FNYEAQ. This entry belongs to a study of blood T cells in healthy people across ages. General study results and limits: There was no known CMV status for donors, so expanded clonotype changes were possibly confounded.

Isolation of PBMCs gave at least 7 million cells per sample. This receptor was identified in a woman of 80 years or more in good health. The chain carries TRBV7-6 and TRBJ2-1, with a tentative D call TRBD2 (6 bases). Sequencing was carried out using blood. This CDR3 reads CASSLKLAGPTYNEGFF. The CDR3 nucleotides are TGTGCCAGCAGCTTAAAGCTGGCGGGGCCAACCTACAATGAGGGCTTCTTC.